The 16 T cell receptor beta chains in this list originate from one sample, sequenced in a study of blood T cell repertoires in COVID-19. Measured with immunoSEQ multiplex PCR; TCRdb has only the in-frame clones, and not every one. The sample shows over 110,000 clones, over 80% of them seen only once. Source material: PBMCs or T cells enriched from blood (not recorded which). The receptor set was obtained from a man in his 60s who had recovered from COVID-19.

The chain uses TRBV4-1 and TRBJ1-3; 9 bases are a match to TRBD1. J lost 0 bases, V lost 4 bases, and 10 bases had no gene match. Germline lookup yields CDR1 MGHRA and CDR2 YSYEKL. CDR3 length: 18 amino acids. The CDR3 DNA is TGCGCCAGCAGCCCAATACAGGGGGCGTGGGGCTCTGGAAACACCATATATTTT. Protein sequence: CASSPIQGAWGSGNTIYF.

The chain joins TRBV29-1 to TRBJ2-1; TRBD2 matches at 7 bases. Germline V gives CDR1 SQVTM, CDR2 ANQGSEA. Trimming at V came to 4 bases and at J to 4 bases, leaving 10 bases not matched to a gene. This CDR3 contains 15 residues. CDR3 sequence reads: CSVVEGRVIYNEQFF. The CDR3 DNA reads as TGCAGCGTTGTTGAAGGGAGGGTGATATACAATGAGCAGTTCTTC.

The chain has TRBV5-6 and TRBJ2-7; 8 bases map to TRBD1. This CDR3 is 15 amino acids long. Looked up from germline, CDR1 is SGHDT and CDR2 is YYEEEE. Trimming removed 1 base from V and 1 base from J; junction bases left unmatched: 4. The CDR3 nucleotides read TGTGCCAGCAGCTTGACAGGGGGATTTTCCTACGAGCAGTACTTC. The encoded protein is CASSLTGGFSYEQYF.

V gene TRBV7-2 combines with J gene TRBJ1-1; 8 bases map to TRBD1. The CDR3 has 11 amino acids. V shed 5 bases and J 10 bases; nucleotides not matched to a gene: 3. The germline V gene has CDR1 SGHTA and CDR2 FQGNSA. CDR3 loop: CASSPDRVAFF. In DNA, the CDR3 is TGTGCCAGCAGCCCGGACAGGGTAGCTTTCTTT.

The V gene is TRBV13, the J gene TRBJ2-2; weak D call: TRBD1 (6 bases). With 2 bases removed from V and 0 bases from J, the gap between germline ends came to 7 bases. The CDR3 has 15 amino acids. Germline CDR1 PRHDT, CDR2 FYEKMQ (reference sequence). For the CDR3, the DNA is TGTGCCAGCAGCTTATGGACAGCGAACACCGGGGAGCTGTTTTTT. Translating gives CASSLWTANTGELFF. Supplemented by reference TRBV13 and TRBJ2-2, the full variable domain reads AAGVIQSPRHLIKEKRETATLKCYPIPRHDTVYWYQQGPGQDPQFLISFYEKMQSDKGSIPDRFSAQQFSDYHSELNMSSLELGDSALYFCASSLWTANTGELFFGEGSRLTVL.

The chain's CDR3 is CASSQAGGGNGETQYF. CDR3 sequence (DNA): TGTGCCAGCAGCCAAGCAGGGGGCGGAAATGGAGAGACCCAGTACTTC. The V call is TRBV3-1 (or the pseudogene TRBV3-2), the J call TRBJ2-5; 8 bases agree with TRBD1. This CDR3 is 16 amino acids long. With V trimmed by 1 base and J by 4 bases, 8 bases remained unmatched. Germline values: CDR1 LGHDT, CDR2 YNNKEL (reference sequence).

The gene calls are TRBV27 and TRBJ2-7; 7 bases match TRBD2. Losses at the gene ends were 6 bases for V and 6 bases for J; bases not matched to a gene: 5. This CDR3 contains 12 residues. Germline V gene lookup returns CDR1 MNHEY and CDR2 SMNVEV (reference sequence). The CDR3 loop is CASRRAGVEQYF. CDR3 bases: TGTGCCAGCAGAAGGGCGGGAGTCGAGCAGTACTTC.

The rearrangement links TRBV7-9 to TRBJ2-7, with TRBD2 as a possible D gene (5 bases). V lost 2 bases and J 1 base, leaving 9 bases between the germline ends. CDR3 length equals 14 residues. Germline-derived CDR1 and CDR2 are SEHNR and FQNEAQ (reference sequence). The CDR3 here is CASSLFEGSYEQYF. The DNA of the CDR3 is TGTGCCAGCAGCTTATTCGAGGGTTCCTACGAGCAGTACTTC.

The chain uses TRBV5-1 and TRBJ2-7; 10 bases are a match to TRBD2. Germline CDR1 reads SGHRS; CDR2 reads YFSETQ. V was pared by 1 base and J by 0 bases, with 1 base of the junction left unmatched. This CDR3 has 15 residues. In DNA, the CDR3 is TGCGCCAGCAGCTTGTCTAGCGGGGGCTCCTACGAGCAGTACTTC. It yields the protein CASSLSSGGSYEQYF.

This chain joins TRBV5-1 and TRBJ1-4, with D tentatively TRBD1 (5 bases). The CDR3 loop spans 14 amino acids. V lost 4 bases and J 8 bases, leaving 15 bases between the germline ends. Per the germline V gene, CDR1 is SGHRS and CDR2 is YFSETQ. The CDR3 DNA follows: TGCGCCAGCAGCAGCGCGTCGGGGGACGAAAAACTGTTTTTT. Translating gives CASSSASGDEKLFF. Combining the CDR3 with reference TRBV5-1 and TRBJ1-4 gives the whole variable domain KAGVTQTPRYLIKTRGQQVTLSCSPISGHRSVSWYQQTPGQGLQFLFEYFSETQRNKGNFPGRFSGRQFSNSRSEMNVSTLELGDSALYLCASSSASGDEKLFFGSGTQLSVL.

The chain uses TRBV7-8 and TRBJ1-1; 7 bases line up with TRBD1. V shed 5 bases and J 6 bases; nucleotides not matched to a gene: 12. This CDR3 has 15 residues. Germline V CDR1 and CDR2: SGHVS, FQNEAQ. DNA of the CDR3: TGTGCCAGCAGCCCGCCACAGGGGAGAGGCGCTGAAGCTTTCTTT. Translated: CASSPPQGRGAEAFF.

This chain connects TRBV28 to TRBJ2-7, with TRBD1 identical over 8 bases. After removal of 7 bases from V and 1 base from J, the junction contained 6 bases not matched to a gene. There are 14 residues in the CDR3. Germline CDR1 reads MDHEN; CDR2 reads SYDVKM. CDR3 loop: CASNTRDRSYEQYF. The CDR3, as DNA: TGTGCCAGCAATACCCGGGACAGGTCCTACGAGCAGTACTTC.

The chain employs TRBV4-1 and TRBJ2-3, with D perhaps TRBD2 (6 bases). Germline V gene sequence: CDR1 MGHRA, CDR2 YSYEKL. The CDR3 is 16 amino acids. Trimming took off 2 bases at V and 0 bases at J, with 12 bases between the two ends. Written as DNA, the CDR3 is TGCGCCAGCAGCCAATTAGCCGGGACTAGCACAGATACGCAGTATTTT. Translation: CASSQLAGTSTDTQYF.

The chain uses TRBV5-1 and TRBJ2-3, with TRBD1 matching 7 bases. CDR1 and CDR2 from the germline V gene are SGHRS and YFSETQ. The V gene end was trimmed by 4 bases and the J gene end by 3 bases; junction bases not matched to a gene: 11. The CDR3 length is 16 residues. CDR3 nucleotides: TGCGCCAGCAGCCCACTCCGGACAGGAGAGACAGATACGCAGTATTTT. Encoded protein: CASSPLRTGETDTQYF.

The chain employs TRBV5-1 and TRBJ2-7; TRBD1 might be the D (5 bases). The CDR3 runs 12 residues. Trimming pared 4 bases from V and 6 bases from J, leaving 11 bases between. Per germline, CDR1 SGHRS and CDR2 YFSETQ. The CDR3 coding sequence is TGCGCCAGCAGCCCTTGGGGCCTCGAGCAGTACTTC. As protein: CASSPWGLEQYF.

The chain joins TRBV27 to TRBJ2-7; 11 bases align to TRBD1. The CDR3 loop spans 14 amino acids. Trimming cost V 3 bases and J 6 bases; bases outside gene matches: 4. Germline lookup yields CDR1 MNHEY and CDR2 SMNVEV (reference sequence). CDR3 nucleotides: TGTGCCAGCAGTTTCGGGGACAGGGGGGGCGAGCAGTACTTC. Its translation: CASSFGDRGGEQYF.